This T cell receptor (beta chain) was identified during a study of beta chain features in type 1 diabetes. V was cut by 4 bases and J by 9 bases, with 10 bases left in between. Per germline, CDR1 SQVTM and CDR2 ANQGSEA. There are 11 residues in the CDR3. The table lists this clone with a few counts. As every portion of the isolated RNA was reverse transcribed, the sequencing read expressed TCRB transcripts. TCRdb's table, derived via immunoSEQ multiplex PCR, lists solely in-frame clones and lacks some. The sample shows hundreds of thousands of clones, about 16% of them seen only once. The V gene is TRBV29-1, the J gene TRBJ1-5; D remains ambiguous. What was sequenced was naive CD4+ T cells from blood. This TCR was recovered from a man younger than 30 in good health. The CDR3 DNA is TGCAGCGTTGCATCCGAGGGGCCCCAGCATTTT. Protein sequence: CSVASEGPQHF.